This passage covers 25 T cell receptor beta chains from one sample sequenced in a study of T cell changes during pregnancy in multiple sclerosis. Sequencing was performed with immunoSEQ multiplex PCR; in TCRdb, only in-frame clones are kept and a portion is missing. This repertoire shows tens of thousands of clones, almost 95% found once; its top ten account for around 2%. The sequences come from peripheral blood, collected in the third trimester of pregnancy. All receptors derive from a female donor in good health, enrolled as a control in a pregnancy study.

The V call is TRBV4-2, the J call TRBJ2-1, with 15 bases fitting TRBD2. The V gene's germline CDR1 is LGHNA and CDR2 YNFKEQ. This CDR3 comprises 16 residues. V was clipped by 4 bases and J by 8 bases; unmatched bases: 6. CDR3 protein: CASSPRTSGGVDEQFF. In nucleotides, the CDR3 is TGTGCCAGCAGCCCGAGGACTAGCGGGGGGGTCGATGAGCAGTTCTTC.

The V and J genes are TRBV7-2 and TRBJ2-3; 10 bases line up with TRBD2. V trimming: 2 bases; J trimming: 6 bases; junction bases outside the gene matches: 11. The CDR3 contains 17 residues. CDR1 and CDR2 (germline): SGHTA, FQGNSA. The CDR3 nucleotides read TGTGCCAGCAGCTTACAGAGCGGGACTAGCGTACATGATACGCAGTATTTT. Its translation is CASSLQSGTSVHDTQYF. The entire variable domain, with the rest obtained from reference TRBV7-2 and TRBJ2-3, is as follows: GAGVSQSPSNKVTEKGKDVELRCDPISGHTALYWYRQSLGQGLEFLIYFQGNSAPDKSGLPSDRFSAERTGGSVSTLTIQRTQQEDSAVYLCASSLQSGTSVHDTQYFGPGTRLTVL.

V and J are TRBV20-1 and TRBJ2-7, with D perhaps TRBD1 (5 bases). This CDR3 is built from 11 residues. Trimming shortened V by 3 bases and J by 5 bases, and 8 bases separated the two germline ends. The germline V gene encodes CDR1 DFQATT and CDR2 SNEGSKA (reference sequence). The CDR3: CSASNRNEQYF. CDR3 in DNA: TGCAGTGCTAGTAACAGGAACGAGCAGTACTTC.

As to this clone: Other nucleotide sequences from this sample produce the same CDR3. The CDR3 DNA sequence: TGTGCCAGTAGTATAGATCGAGCGGGGACCTACAATGAGCAGTTCTTC. This encodes CASSIDRAGTYNEQFF. The rearrangement joins TRBV19 to TRBJ2-1; 7 positions agree with TRBD2. The trim removed 0 bases at V and 2 bases at J, leaving 4 bases unmatched. The CDR3 has 16 residues. Germline lookup yields CDR1 LNHDA and CDR2 SQIVND (reference sequence).

This chain uses TRBV6-4 with TRBJ2-3; D is undetermined. Germline V gene lookup returns CDR1 MRHNA and CDR2 SNTAGT. V was shortened by 6 bases and J by 2 bases, with 12 bases between the two germline ends. The CDR3 loop spans 14 amino acids. The CDR3 bases are TGTGCCAGCAGAAGAGAGGCTTCCACAGATACGCAGTATTTT. As protein: CASRREASTDTQYF.

Only one count was recorded for this clone. The chain couples TRBV9 to TRBJ1-2; D perhaps matches TRBD1 (5 bases). CDR1 is SGDLS, CDR2 YYNGEE, per germline. The CDR3 loop spans 13 amino acids. The V end lost 0 bases, the J end lost 3 bases, and 6 bases lay between the germline ends. In DNA form, the CDR3 reads TGTGCCAGCAGCGTAGGGGGCGACTATGGCTACACCTTC. Residues: CASSVGGDYGYTF.

The chain recombines TRBV5-4 with TRBJ2-2; the match to TRBD2 covers 9 bases. V dropped 2 bases and J dropped 3; count of bases not matched to a gene: 5. Germline V gene data show CDR1 as SGHNT and CDR2 as YYREEE (reference sequence). This CDR3 region has 16 residues. CDR3 in amino acids: CASSFQRGADTGELFF. DNA for the CDR3: TGTGCCAGCAGCTTTCAGCGGGGGGCGGACACCGGGGAGCTGTTTTTT.

The chain employs TRBV9 and TRBJ2-5; 9 nucleotides agree with TRBD2. The CDR3 spans 19 residues. Looked up from germline, CDR1 is SGDLS and CDR2 is YYNGEE. J gave up 5 bases and V 0 bases, and 17 bases lay outside the gene matches. CDR3 amino acids: CASSVGDSGRGSVRETQYF. As DNA, the CDR3 is TGTGCCAGCAGCGTAGGAGATAGCGGGAGAGGATCTGTTCGGGAGACCCAGTACTTC.

The rearrangement uses TRBV5-1 and TRBJ1-2, with unresolved D. V was shortened by 4 bases and J by 6 bases, with 13 bases between the two germline ends. Germline CDR1 SGHRS, CDR2 YFSETQ. CDR3 length: 13 amino acids. The CDR3 sequence: CASSQTSPHGYTF. The CDR3 bases are TGCGCCAGCAGCCAGACTAGCCCCCATGGCTACACCTTC.

The chain couples TRBV28 to TRBJ2-1; 14 bases align to TRBD2. V lost 5 bases to trimming and J lost 6 bases; unmatched junction nucleotides: 15. The CDR3 contains 19 residues. Per germline, CDR1 MDHEN and CDR2 SYDVKM. This chain's CDR3 is CASSPRLAGGYDSSNEQFF. The CDR3 region has the DNA TGTGCCAGCAGTCCACGACTAGCGGGGGGGTACGACTCTAGCAATGAGCAGTTCTTC.

The gene calls are TRBV7-2 and TRBJ1-1, with D unclear. Germline assignment: CDR1 SGHTA and CDR2 FQGNSA. Trimming took off 3 bases at V and 1 base at J, with 9 bases between the two ends. The CDR3 spans 14 residues. This CDR3 is CASSFAQTNTEAFF. DNA of the CDR3: TGTGCCAGCAGCTTTGCACAGACGAACACTGAAGCTTTCTTT.

The chain is built from TRBV10-3 and TRBJ1-5; maybe TRBD1 (5 bases). The CDR3 contains 15 residues. Trimming took 10 bases from V and 7 from J, leaving 23 bases between them. Germline assignment: CDR1 ENHRY and CDR2 SYGVKD. CDR3 sequence (DNA): TGTGCCACCGCAGGGTCCGAGGGAGGAGGCCAGCCCCAGCATTTT. Protein: CATAGSEGGGQPQHF.

V and J are TRBV5-6 and TRBJ2-7; a weak D match, TRBD2 (6 bases). Per germline, CDR1 SGHDT and CDR2 YYEEEE. Trimming cost V 1 base and J 6 bases, with 8 bases left between them. The CDR3 consists of 12 residues. For the CDR3, the DNA is TGTGCCAGCAGCTTGAGGAGGGGCGAGCAGTACTTC. Translated: CASSLRRGEQYF.

This chain uses TRBV9 with TRBJ1-3; 7 bases line up with TRBD1. The CDR3 sequence is 14 residues long. CDR1 and CDR2 (germline): SGDLS, YYNGEE. The V segment lost 0 bases and the J segment 6 bases; nucleotides outside the gene matches: 3. CDR3 nucleotide sequence: TGTGCCAGCAGCGTAGGACAGGGAGAAAACACCATATATTTT. Translated, it gives CASSVGQGENTIYF. Filled out from reference TRBV9 and TRBJ1-3, the complete variable domain reads DSGVTQTPKHLITATGQRVTLRCSPRSGDLSVYWYQQSLDQGLQFLIQYYNGEERAKGNILERFSAQQFPDLHSELNLSSLELGDSALYFCASSVGQGENTIYFGEGSWLTVV.

This clone was counted once. The V gene is TRBV2, the J gene TRBJ2-4; tentatively, D is TRBD2 (6 bases). Germline V lookup: CDR1 SNHLY, CDR2 FYNNEI. There are 16 residues in the CDR3. Trimming stripped 1 base from V and 3 bases from J, with 13 bases between. The CDR3 spells CASSEGKWRGKNIQYF. The CDR3 bases are TGTGCCAGCAGTGAAGGCAAGTGGAGGGGCAAAAACATTCAGTACTTC.

V and J are TRBV5-4 and TRBJ2-5; 11 bases agree with TRBD2. CDR1 and CDR2 from the germline V gene are SGHNT and YYREEE (reference sequence). This CDR3 spans 14 amino acids. V was clipped by 7 bases and J by 8 bases; unmatched bases: 10. Here the CDR3 DNA reads TGTGCCAGCGGCACAGGACTAGCGGGTGATACCCAGTACTTC. Its translation: CASGTGLAGDTQYF.

J is TRBJ1-2 and V is TRBV2; 12 bases map to TRBD1. Germline V gene data show CDR1 as SNHLY and CDR2 as FYNNEI. The V gene end was trimmed by 6 bases and the J gene end by 4 bases; junction bases not matched to a gene: 12. The length of the CDR3 is 17 residues. CDR3 protein: CASRTGTGGFVVYGYTF. The CDR3, as DNA: TGTGCCAGCAGGACCGGGACAGGGGGCTTTGTAGTCTATGGCTACACCTTC. Full variable domain (remainder filled in from reference TRBV2 and TRBJ1-2): EPEVTQTPSHQVTQMGQEVILRCVPISNHLYFYWYRQILGQKVEFLVSFYNNEISEKSEIFDDQFSVERPDGSNFTLKIRSTKLEDSAMYFCASRTGTGGFVVYGYTFGSGTRLTVV.

The gene calls are TRBV4-1 and TRBJ2-7; 8 bases match TRBD1. Germline lookup yields CDR1 MGHRA and CDR2 YSYEKL. The CDR3 covers 16 residues. V shed 0 bases, J shed 5 bases, and the junction held 9 bases outside the gene matches. CDR3 sequence reads: CASSQESRTGSDEQYF. In DNA form, the CDR3 reads TGCGCCAGCAGCCAAGAGTCCAGGACAGGGTCAGACGAGCAGTACTTC.

V and J are TRBV9 and TRBJ2-1; 9 bases are shared with TRBD2. This CDR3 spans 15 amino acids. Looked up from germline, CDR1 is SGDLS and CDR2 is YYNGEE. Trimming removed 0 bases from V and 7 bases from J; junction bases left unmatched: 5. The CDR3, as DNA: TGTGCCAGCAGCGTAGAGGCGGGGGGGTTGAATGAGCAGTTCTTC. Translation gives CASSVEAGGLNEQFF.

This rearrangement joins TRBV7-3 to TRBJ2-3; TRBD2 matches at 8 bases. V shed 4 bases, J shed 9 bases, and the junction held 15 bases outside the gene matches. CDR3 length equals 16 residues. The germline V gene encodes CDR1 SGHTA and CDR2 FQGTGA. DNA for the CDR3: TGTGCCAGCAGCTACGCCCAATCGGGAGGGGTCGGGACGCAGTATTTT. Translation gives CASSYAQSGGVGTQYF.

The genes are TRBV7-3 and TRBJ1-2; D perhaps matches TRBD1 (6 bases). This CDR3 comprises 14 residues. The germline V gene encodes CDR1 SGHTA and CDR2 FQGTGA. The V end was cut by 1 base, the J end by 2 bases, with 8 bases between. The CDR3 reads CASSLNTGNYGYTF. The CDR3 DNA reads as TGTGCCAGCAGCTTAAATACAGGGAACTATGGCTACACCTTC.

This clone was detected once. DNA of the CDR3: TGTGCCAGCAGCTTGGCCGGGGGAGAGTACTACAATGAGCAGTTCTTC. It encodes CASSLAGGEYYNEQFF. The chain carries TRBV5-4 and TRBJ2-1, with D perhaps TRBD2 (6 bases). From germline, CDR1 is SGHNT and CDR2 YYREEE (reference sequence). There are 16 residues in the CDR3. V was clipped by 0 bases and J by 3 bases, with 13 bases between them.

The chain employs TRBV7-9 and TRBJ2-1; 8 nucleotides align to TRBD1. The V and J ends lost 3 bases and 7 bases, in that order; junction bases with no gene match: 5. CDR3 size: 14 residues. The germline V gene has CDR1 SEHNR and CDR2 FQNEAQ (reference sequence). For the CDR3, the DNA is TGTGCCAGCAGCTTGCAGGGGGCTTTGAATGAGCAGTTCTTC. Its protein product is CASSLQGALNEQFF.

The chain couples TRBV6-1 to TRBJ2-1; TRBD2 agrees at 8 bases. CDR1 and CDR2 from the germline V gene are MNHNS and SASEGT. The CDR3 totals 14 residues. After removal of 8 bases from V and 4 bases from J, the junction contained 7 bases not matched to a gene. CDR3 DNA sequence: TGTGCCAGCCTCTTACAGCGGGAGTACAATGAGCAGTTCTTC. This sequence encodes CASLLQREYNEQFF.

Only one count was recorded for this clone. The chain uses TRBV4-3 and TRBJ2-6; D might be TRBD1 (5 bases). The CDR3 extends over 21 amino acids. V gave up 0 bases and J gave up 4 bases, with 25 bases separating them. The germline gives CDR1 LGHNA, CDR2 YSLEER. CDR3 residues: CASSQETVLGPGWTGANVLTF. CDR3 in DNA: TGCGCCAGCAGCCAAGAGACAGTCCTGGGTCCAGGGTGGACGGGGGCCAACGTCCTGACTTTC.